A single sample gave rise to the 14 T cell receptor beta chains below, sequenced in a study of blood T cell repertoires in COVID-19. Sequencing used immunoSEQ multiplex PCR; TCRdb keeps in-frame clones, though not all of them. The sample records some 220,000 clones, approximately 82% being singletons. The sample consisted of peripheral blood. These receptor sequences come from a man aged 45-65 years with active or convalescent COVID-19.

This clone was observed a single time. The chain joins TRBV4-3 to TRBJ1-4; D call uncertain. The CDR3 covers 19 residues. V was trimmed by 5 bases and J by 0 bases, leaving 22 bases between them. Germline V gene sequence: CDR1 LGHNA, CDR2 YSLEER. For the CDR3, the DNA is TGCGCCAGCAGCTCCTATGGTCCCGAGCGGTATGCAACTAATGAAAAACTGTTTTTT. Translating it yields CASSSYGPERYATNEKLFF.

The genes are TRBV5-4 and TRBJ2-1, with 7 bases identical to TRBD2. V lost 4 bases and J lost 2; bases outside the gene matches: 3. CDR1 SGHNT and CDR2 YYREEE come from the germline V gene (reference sequence). The CDR3 is made up of 14 amino acids. This CDR3 is CASSPSGTYNEQFF. The CDR3 DNA is TGTGCCAGCAGCCCGAGCGGGACCTACAATGAGCAGTTCTTC.

The rearrangement links TRBV2 to TRBJ1-2; 9 bases line up with TRBD1. With V trimmed by 6 bases and J by 4 bases, 12 bases remained unmatched. CDR3 length equals 16 residues. The V gene's germline CDR1 is SNHLY and CDR2 FYNNEI. In DNA, the CDR3 is TGTGCCAGCAGGTTCCCGGGACAGGGCTTGGGCTATGGCTACACCTTC. Its translation: CASRFPGQGLGYGYTF.

This chain links TRBV18 with TRBJ1-3; D is undetermined. Per the germline V gene, CDR1 is KGHSH and CDR2 is LQKENI. Trimming shortened V by 0 bases and J by 3 bases, and 9 bases separated the two germline ends. The length of the CDR3 is 15 residues. CDR3 DNA: TGTGCCAGCTCACCACCAACGGGGAGTGGAAACACCATATATTTT. Translation: CASSPPTGSGNTIYF.

The chain carries TRBV7-2 and TRBJ2-7; D is possibly TRBD1 (6 bases). CDR3 length: 15 residues. Deletions cut 5 bases from V and 2 bases from J, with 16 bases between. Germline V lookup: CDR1 SGHTA, CDR2 FQGNSA. Written as DNA, the CDR3 is TGTGCCAGCAGCCCCGACAGGTTGGGGGCCTACGAGCAGTACTTC. It specifies CASSPDRLGAYEQYF.

This chain links TRBV5-5 with TRBJ1-2, with D tentatively TRBD1 (5 bases). Germline V gene data show CDR1 as SGHKS and CDR2 as YYEKEE (reference sequence). The CDR3 totals 14 residues. Trimming took off 4 bases at V and 4 bases at J, with 14 bases between the two ends. CDR3 loop: CASSISGRSYGYTF. Here the CDR3 DNA reads TGTGCCAGCAGCATCTCAGGGAGGAGCTATGGCTACACCTTC.

The chain has TRBV5-4 and TRBJ2-3; 7 bases are a match to TRBD1. The CDR3 is 15 residues long. Trimming cost V 4 bases and J 2 bases; bases outside gene matches: 7. Germline values: CDR1 SGHNT, CDR2 YYREEE (reference sequence). The CDR3 reads CASSRRQGATDTQYF. As DNA, the CDR3 is TGTGCCAGCAGCCGACGACAGGGCGCCACAGATACGCAGTATTTT.

The V and J genes are TRBV7-9 and TRBJ1-2; D might be TRBD1 (6 bases). The V and J ends lost 5 bases and 8 bases respectively, with 15 bases between them. Germline V lookup: CDR1 SEHNR, CDR2 FQNEAQ (reference sequence). The CDR3 has 13 residues. The CDR3 region is CASSQRGALGYTF. In nucleotides, the CDR3 is TGTGCCAGCAGCCAACGGGGGGCACTGGGCTACACCTTC.

The J gene is TRBJ2-1, the V gene TRBV5-1, with 7 nucleotides matching TRBD1. CDR1 and CDR2 (germline): SGHRS, YFSETQ. This CDR3 spans 19 amino acids. V lost 4 bases to trimming and J lost 0 bases; unmatched junction nucleotides: 16. In DNA form, the CDR3 reads TGCGCCAGCAGCCCAACATCAGGGGGTGCTTTTAGCTCCTACAATGAGCAGTTCTTC. It yields the protein CASSPTSGGAFSSYNEQFF.

This clone is a singleton in its sample. This chain uses TRBV18 with TRBJ1-1; D might be TRBD1 (5 bases). The CDR3 is 16 residues long. The germline gives CDR1 KGHSH, CDR2 LQKENI. The V end was cut by 0 bases, the J end by 3 bases, with 14 bases between. In DNA, the CDR3 is TGTGCCAGCTCACCACCGAGCAGGGAGGTTGACACTGAAGCTTTCTTT. It encodes CASSPPSREVDTEAFF.

This clone was recorded only once. V is TRBV27 and J is TRBJ1-2; perhaps TRBD1 as D (5 bases). This CDR3 has 13 residues. The germline V gene has CDR1 MNHEY and CDR2 SMNVEV (reference sequence). The V gene lost 2 bases and the J gene lost 4 bases, with 8 bases spanning the gap. The CDR3 DNA is TGTGCCAGCAGTTTAGAGCAGGGCTATGGCTACACCTTC. Translated: CASSLEQGYGYTF.

In this sample, this clone turned up a few times. The chain is built from TRBV6-6 and TRBJ2-2; TRBD2 agrees at 7 bases. The CDR3 runs 17 residues. Germline trimming cut 5 bases from V and 2 bases from J; bases unmatched to any gene: 11. In germline, CDR1 is MNHNY, CDR2 SVGAGI (reference sequence). The CDR3 DNA sequence: TGTGCCAGCAGTCGAAGGGAGGGAGGAGGTAACACCGGGGAGCTGTTTTTT. Its translation: CASSRREGGGNTGELFF.

The chain recombines TRBV5-4 with TRBJ1-1, with D maybe TRBD1 (5 bases). Trimming took 4 bases from V and 4 from J, leaving 14 bases between them. The CDR3 length is 14 residues. CDR1 and CDR2 (germline): SGHNT, YYREEE (reference sequence). CDR3 bases: TGTGCCAGCAGCGGGTTCTCAGGGTTCACTGAAGCTTTCTTT. Translation: CASSGFSGFTEAFF.

This rearrangement joins TRBV7-8 to TRBJ1-1; no clear D gene. Germline values: CDR1 SGHVS, CDR2 FQNEAQ. V lost 3 bases to trimming and J lost 4 bases, with 3 bases between them. This CDR3 is 11 amino acids long. The CDR3 reads CASSFITEAFF. As DNA, the CDR3 is TGTGCCAGCAGCTTCATCACTGAAGCTTTCTTT.